This T cell receptor beta chain derives from a study of sequential checkpoint blockade in melanoma. The germline V gene encodes CDR1 LGHNA and CDR2 YSLEER. The CDR3 extends over 16 amino acids. V lost 0 bases to trimming and J lost 6 bases, with 17 bases between them. The count of this clone is one. Treatment here: randomized to nivolumab then ipilimumab (arm A) or the reverse (arm B). Sorted cells were live CD3+CD8+, lacking CD19 and CD56, from PBMCs. Generated by immunoSEQ multiplex PCR, the TCRdb table keeps only in-frame clones and is missing some. The top ten clones hold roughly 23% of a sample with about 16,000 clones, around 92% of them seen once.

Sequences were derived from CD8+ T cells sorted from blood (inferred from file names), sampled from a patient given nivolumab and ipilimumab in sequence. The receptor was derived from a human donor with melanoma. The genes are TRBV4-3 and TRBJ1-2, with a weak D call TRBD1 (5 bases). The CDR3 nucleotides read TGCGCCAGCAGCCAAGATAGAGGACACTTAGGGGATGGCTACACCTTC. Translating gives CASSQDRGHLGDGYTF.